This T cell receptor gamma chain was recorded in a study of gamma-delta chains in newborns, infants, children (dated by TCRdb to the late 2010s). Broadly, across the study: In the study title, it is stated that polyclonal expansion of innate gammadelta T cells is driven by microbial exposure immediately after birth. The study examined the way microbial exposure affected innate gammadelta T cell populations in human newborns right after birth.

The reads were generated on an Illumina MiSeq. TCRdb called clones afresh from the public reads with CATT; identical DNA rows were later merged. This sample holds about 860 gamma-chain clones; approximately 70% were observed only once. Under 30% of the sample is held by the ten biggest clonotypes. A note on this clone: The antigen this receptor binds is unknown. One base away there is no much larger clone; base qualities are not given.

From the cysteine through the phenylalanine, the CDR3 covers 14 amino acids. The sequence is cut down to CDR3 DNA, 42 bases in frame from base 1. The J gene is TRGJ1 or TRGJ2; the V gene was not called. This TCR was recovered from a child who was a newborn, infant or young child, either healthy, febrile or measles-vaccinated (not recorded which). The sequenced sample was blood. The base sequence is TGTGCCACCTGGGACAGGAATCGTAATTATAAGAAACTCTTT. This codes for CATWDRNRNYKKLF.